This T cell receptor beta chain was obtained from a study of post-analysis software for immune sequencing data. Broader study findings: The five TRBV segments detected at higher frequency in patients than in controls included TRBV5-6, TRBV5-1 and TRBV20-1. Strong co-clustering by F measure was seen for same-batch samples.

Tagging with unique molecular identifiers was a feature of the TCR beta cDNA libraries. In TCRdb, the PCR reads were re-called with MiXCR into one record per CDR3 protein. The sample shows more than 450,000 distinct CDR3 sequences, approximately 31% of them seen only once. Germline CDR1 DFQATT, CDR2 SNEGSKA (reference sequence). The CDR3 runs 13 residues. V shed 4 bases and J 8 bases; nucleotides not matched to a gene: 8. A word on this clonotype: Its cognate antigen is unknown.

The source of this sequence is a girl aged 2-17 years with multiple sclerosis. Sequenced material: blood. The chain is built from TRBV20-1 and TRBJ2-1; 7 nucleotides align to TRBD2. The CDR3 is CSATSGVFDEQFF. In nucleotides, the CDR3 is TGCAGTGCTACCAGCGGGGTCTTCGATGAGCAGTTCTTC.